These T cell receptor beta chains were read from a single sample in a study of long-term antiretroviral therapy in people with HIV. Sequencing used immunoSEQ multiplex PCR; TCRdb keeps in-frame clones, though not all of them. Of around 21,000 clones in the sample, about four fifths were seen once. Source: unsorted PBMCs, taken 0.2 years after starting antiretroviral therapy. These receptor sequences come from a woman in her twenties or thirties with HIV. The CDR3 runs from the conserved cysteine through the conserved F or W. The D gene is left open where the match is weak. For some rows the clone size is stated as once, few or many, or as a class when expanded; others skip it.

size | J | D | V | DNA | CDR3
. | TRBJ1-1 | TRBD1 | TRBV5-1 | TGCGCCAGCAGCTTAGCGGACAGGGAGGCTTTCTTT | CASSLADREAFF
. | TRBJ2-3 | . | TRBV4-1 | TGCGCCAGCAGCCAAGCCGCCGGCAGGGGTCCAGATACGCAGTATTTT | CASSQAAGRGPDTQYF
. | TRBJ2-3 | . | TRBV9 | TGTGCCAGCAGCGTAGATCAGGAAGGTTCAGATACGCAGTATTTT | CASSVDQEGSDTQYF
. | TRBJ2-2 | . | TRBV5-1 | TGCGCCAGCAGCGACCCTAGTTGGGGCGCGCGCACCGGGGAGCTGTTTTTT | CASSDPSWGARTGELFF
. | TRBJ1-5 | . | TRBV9 | TGTGCCAGCAGCGTAGACGCCGGGCAGCCCCAGCATTTT | CASSVDAGQPQHF
. | TRBJ1-5 | . | TRBV12-5 | TGTGCTAGTGGTTTGGTACCCCCTTACATTCAGCCCCAGCATTTT | CASGLVPPYIQPQHF
. | TRBJ2-7 | . | TRBV12-5 | TGTGCTAGTGAGACTGGGTTATCCTACGAGCAGTACTTC | CASETGLSYEQYF
. | TRBJ2-1 | . | TRBV7-2 | TGTGCCAGCAGCATTGCCCCTAATGAGCAGTTCTTC | CASSIAPNEQFF
few | TRBJ1-2 | . | TRBV7-8 | TGTGCCAGCAGCTCCCAGTTTAACTATGGCTACACCTTC | CASSSQFNYGYTF
. | TRBJ1-6 | TRBD1 | TRBV7-8 | TGTGCCAGCAGCTCGACAGGGGGCCGTTATAATTCACCCCTCCACTTT | CASSSTGGRYNSPLHF
once | TRBJ2-3 | TRBD1 | TRBV4-2 | TGTGCCAGCAGCCAGGCGCAGGGGGACGTGAAAGATACGCAGTATTTT | CASSQAQGDVKDTQYF
. | TRBJ1-1 | . | TRBV7-3 | TGTGCCAGCAGCTTTAGGGAGGGCACTGAAGCTTTCTTT | CASSFREGTEAFF
once | TRBJ2-5 | . | TRBV18 | TGTGCCAGCTCACCCGGGGGAGAGACCCAGTACTTC | CASSPGGETQYF
once | TRBJ1-5 | . | TRBV19 | TGTGCCAGTAGTACAACAAGGACGAATCAGCCCCAGCATTTT | CASSTTRTNQPQHF
. | TRBJ2-2 | . | TRBV5-1 | TGCGCCAGCAGCCCGACAGGATCTACCGGGGAGCTGTTTTTT | CASSPTGSTGELFF
. | TRBJ2-5 | TRBD1 | TRBV25-1 | TGTGCCAGCAGCATAGGAATGACAGGGGAAGAGACCCAGTACTTC | CASSIGMTGEETQYF
. | TRBJ2-6 | . | TRBV5-4 | TGTGCCAGCAGCCCCAAAGTAACTGGGGCCAACGTCCTGACTTTC | CASSPKVTGANVLTF
. | TRBJ2-3 | . | TRBV2 | TGTGCCAGCAGTTTAGTGTTCGGTACGCAGTATTTT | CASSLVFGTQYF
. | TRBJ2-2 | . | TRBV4-1 | TGCGCCAGCAGCCGCCCCTCGGGGGTTACGAACACCGGGGAGCTGTTTTTT | CASSRPSGVTNTGELFF
. | TRBJ2-1 | . | TRBV27 | TGTGCCAGCAGTTTATGGATGGCCCCTGAGCAGTTCTTC | CASSLWMAPEQFF
. | TRBJ1-2 | . | TRBV2 | TGTGCCAGCAGTGAAGCGCGGAGTTTCGCCGGCTACACCTTC | CASSEARSFAGYTF
. | TRBJ1-5 | . | TRBV15 | TGTGCCACCAGTATGGGCAATCAGCCCCAGCATTTT | CATSMGNQPQHF
. | TRBJ2-2 | TRBD2 | TRBV10-3 | TGTGCCATCAGAGGAGCGGGGGACACCGGGGAGCTGTTTTTT | CAIRGAGDTGELFF
. | TRBJ2-3 | . | TRBV2 | TGTGCCAGCAGTGAAGTTGGGGATCTTCGCACAGATACGCAGTATTTT | CASSEVGDLRTDTQYF
. | TRBJ1-1 | TRBD1 | TRBV2 | TGTGCCAGCATACCGGACAGGGCGAACACTGAAGCTTTCTTT | CASIPDRANTEAFF
. | TRBJ1-2 | . | TRBV30 | TGTGCCTGGAGCCCAACAGGATATCCGAACTATGGCTACACCTTC | CAWSPTGYPNYGYTF
. | TRBJ1-5 | TRBD1 | TRBV19 | TGTGCCAGCCTAAAAGCTTGGGGACAGGGGGCCGGGAGCAATCAGCCCCAGCATTTT | CASLKAWGQGAGSNQPQHF
. | TRBJ2-1 | TRBD1 | TRBV19 | TGTGCCAGTAGCCTACCACGGACAGGGGGATCTAATGAGCAGTTCTTC | CASSLPRTGGSNEQFF
. | TRBJ1-2 | TRBD1 | TRBV10-2 | TGCGCCAGCAGCCCGGGACAGCTTGGCTACACCTTC | CASSPGQLGYTF
. | TRBJ1-5 | . | TRBV6-1 | TGTGCCAGCAGTGATCCCCCCCTAGCGAGGTTT | CASSDPPLARF
. | TRBJ2-1 | . | TRBV29-1 | TGCAGCGTTGCGCTCAAGGGGGGTACCTACAATGAGCAGTTCTTC | CSVALKGGTYNEQFF
once | TRBJ2-6 | . | TRBV12-5 | TGTGCTATCCCATCACCAGGTGGGGCCAACGTCCTGACTTTC | CAIPSPGGANVLTF
. | TRBJ2-1 | . | TRBV9 | TGTGCCAGCAGCACCGCAGACCTAATCGGCGAGCAGTTCTTC | CASSTADLIGEQFF
. | TRBJ1-3 | . | TRBV6-1 | TGTGCCGGACAACAGGGTAAAGGAAACACCATATATTTT | CAGQQGKGNTIYF
. | TRBJ1-1 | . | TRBV9 | TGTGCCAGCAGCGTAGAAAGGGGGGATGAAGCTTTCTTT | CASSVERGDEAFF
. | TRBJ2-7 | . | TRBV5-6 | TGTGCCAGCAGCTTCCCGGACGGGACCTACGAGCAGTACTTC | CASSFPDGTYEQYF
. | TRBJ1-1 | TRBD1 | TRBV6-1 | TGTGCCAGCAGGGGGGACAGGCAGGAAGCTTTCTTT | CASRGDRQEAFF
. | TRBJ1-2 | . | TRBV7-7 | TGTGCCAGCTGGACAGACGTTTATGGCTACACCTTC | CASWTDVYGYTF
. | TRBJ1-2 | . | TRBV2 | TGTGCCAGCAGTGGGACAGCCGCGGGATATGGCTACACCTTC | CASSGTAAGYGYTF
. | TRBJ1-1 | . | TRBV27 | TGTGCCAGCAGTTTTTTTGGGGGTTCTGAAGCTTTCTTT | CASSFFGGSEAFF
few | TRBJ1-2 | . | TRBV11-2 | TGTGCCAGCCTGGGACTTAACTATGGCTACACCTTC | CASLGLNYGYTF
once | TRBJ1-1 | . | TRBV14 | TGTGCCAGCAGCCAAGTGGGCCTGGGCACTGAAGCTTTCTTT | CASSQVGLGTEAFF
. | TRBJ2-3 | TRBD2 | TRBV7-2 | TGTGCCAGCAGCCTCCTGGGGGGGAAAACAGATACGCAGTATTTT | CASSLLGGKTDTQYF